This note documents a single TCR beta chain sequence. This receptor's antigen is unknown. Base qualities are not at hand, and no much larger clone is one base apart. At diagnosis, tumor, uninvolved tumor-adjacent lung and peripheral blood were collected and then preserved as a mix of FFPE and fresh-frozen material. For TCR repertoire profiling, blood samples were analyzed in the form of peripheral blood mononuclear cells. The immunoSEQ Assay was used to sequence TCR beta CDR3 regions from DNA. Processing in the source paper ran as follows. To compute T cell density, TCR beta template counts were normalized to usable DNA, which was estimated by amplifying housekeeping genes. The preseqR package was used to estimate richness by extrapolating to 400,000 templates for PBMC samples and to 120,000 templates for tissue samples. Clonality was calculated as one minus Pielou's evenness. To identify tissue-enriched TCRs, differential abundance testing was run on productive amino-acid clonotypes with a minimum total count of 5 and an alpha of 0.1. The Jaccard Index and the Morisita Overlap Index were used to measure how much the repertoires overlapped between compartments. GLIPH grouped TCR beta CDR3s together with public tetramer-defined viral CDR3s, and a viral motif had to include at least three viral sequences and also show V-gene enrichment. TCRdb provides this immuneACCESS table in a form limited to in-frame rearrangements. Some clones are lacking; in checked studies, under half of them reflect an unresolved V gene, and why the rest are absent is not known. V and J calls and clone size are given by that table; D and trimming were obtained from the DNA. A total of about 24,000 clones appear in this sample, around 82% of them only once. Approximately 5.1% of the sample comes from the top ten.

This specimen comes from a study of T cells in localized non-small cell lung cancer (TCRdb year 2020). Describing the broader study: The study examined T cell repertoires in roughly 240 patients with early-stage NSCLC and compared tumors with uninvolved tumor-adjacent lungs. NSCLC patients had a mean age of approximately 70 years, and more than 120 were male and nearly 110 female. The cohort comprised under 250 treatment-naïve NSCLC patients with resected, localized lung tumors.

Trimming removed 6 bases from V and 2 bases from J, leaving 10 bases between the germline ends. From cysteine to phenylalanine, the CDR3 is 13 amino acids long. Left in the record is the CDR3 DNA by itself, 39 bases read in frame from the first base. The germline V gene (reference sequence) provides CDR1 MNHEY and CDR2 SMNVEV. General findings and caveats noted by the study authors: Higher T cell density in blood was associated with longer overall survival, whereas higher clonality in adjacent lung was associated with shorter survival. Of the top 100 tumor clones, a median of approximately 60 were detected in paired uninvolved adjacent lung; 28 were also among that lung's top 100. The highest T cell clonality was observed in uninvolved tumor-adjacent lung, where clonality exceeded that of tumor, suggesting that antigenic responses were more focused in uninvolved tumor-adjacent lung. Because multi-region tumor sequencing was not performed, intratumor heterogeneity could not be ruled out. Because of the exploratory design, TCR variables were selected using unadjusted p-values without false-discovery rate correction.

The sequence derives from a man aged 40 to 69 with stage II lung adenocarcinoma. The chain uses TRBV27 and TRBJ1-2, with TRBD1 as a weak D call on 5 bases. The sequencing here drew on PBMCs, taken before any cancer treatment. CDR3 protein: CASSGGENYGYTF. Here is the DNA: TGTGCCAGCAGCGGAGGGGAAAACTATGGCTACACCTTC.